These 22 T cell receptor beta chains were all obtained from the same sample, sequenced in a study of regulatory T cells in long-lasting Graves disease. The sample's time point: newly diagnosed GD, antithyroid drugs for less than 3 months. The TCR library was made from RNA extracted from PBMCs. CDR3-region Arm-PCR and iRepertoire HTBI primers produced the TCR beta libraries. A single record per CDR3 protein comes from TCRdb applying MiXCR to the multiplex PCR reads. The profile covers over 500,000 distinct CDR3 sequences, with 15% to 20% appearing a single time and more than 10% taken by the ten largest. The data were also submitted as part of a second study, on T cells in Graves' hyperthyroidism and ophthalmopathy.

Here the sequenced sample was peripheral blood mononuclear cells (PBMCs), taken at new diagnosis, from a patient treated with antithyroid drugs. The receptors were gathered from a man in his late teens or twenties with Graves disease.

The chain carries TRBV20-1 and TRBJ2-7; D assignment may be TRBD1 or TRBD2 (5 bases each). This CDR3 contains 14 residues. CDR1 and CDR2 from the germline V gene are DFQATT and SNEGSKA (reference sequence). Trimming took off 6 bases at V and 2 bases at J, with 17 bases between the two ends. This CDR3 reads CSAPGTPKTYEQYF. The CDR3 nucleotides are TGCAGTGCGCCCGGGACGCCTAAAACCTACGAGCAGTACTTC.

This clonotype showed up just a few times. V usage is TRBV13 and J usage is TRBJ1-6; TRBD1 is a possible D gene (6 bases). The germline CDR1 and CDR2 sequences are PRHDT and FYEKMQ (reference sequence). This CDR3 spans 16 amino acids. V lost 5 bases, J lost 8 bases, and 19 bases lay in between. The CDR3 is CASSIRDNLLHSPLHF. For the CDR3, the DNA is TGTGCCAGCAGCATCCGGGACAACCTATTGCATTCACCCCTCCACTTT.

J is TRBJ1-2 and V is TRBV20-1; D gene uncertain. CDR1 is DFQATT, CDR2 SNEGSKA, per germline (reference sequence). V was shortened by 6 bases and J by 7 bases, with 9 bases between the two germline ends. The CDR3 has 10 residues. The CDR3 DNA is TGCAGTGCCCAGCCGCCTGGCTACACCTTC. This sequence encodes CSAQPPGYTF.

This clonotype was detected many times. At one of its ends the junction is not consistent with the germline gene, which may arise from a read error. The chain uses TRBV3-1 and TRBJ2-7, with D tentatively TRBD1 or TRBD2 (7 bases each). The germline V gene has CDR1 LGHDT and CDR2 YNNKEL (reference sequence). The CDR3 extends over 17 amino acids. DNA for the CDR3: TGTGCCAGCAGCCAAGCTTCCAGGGGGAGGGCCTCCAACGAGCAGTACTTC. It yields the protein CASSQASRGRASNEQYF.

This clonotype was counted a few times. This rearrangement joins TRBV4-2 to TRBJ2-7, with TRBD2 matching over 10 bases. V shed 1 base, J shed 3 bases, and the junction held 6 bases outside the gene matches. Germline-derived CDR1 and CDR2 are LGHNA and YNFKEQ. The CDR3 runs to 16 residues. CDR3 coding DNA: TGTGCCAGCAGCCAAGTAAGCGGGAGGGCATACTACGAGCAGTACTTC. Translation: CASSQVSGRAYYEQYF.

About this clonotype: A much larger clone lies a single base off, so this may be a read error. The chain is built from TRBV12-3 or TRBV12-4 and TRBJ1-4, with TRBD1 matching over 10 bases. V gave up 7 bases and J gave up 7 bases; unmatched junction bases: 6. CDR3 length: 14 residues. In DNA, the CDR3 is TGTGCCAGCAATTCGGACAGGGGGTGTGAAAAACTGTTTTTT. Translating gives CASNSDRGCEKLFF.

This sequence joins TRBV27 and TRBJ1-2, with D perhaps matching TRBD1 (5 bases). Looked up from germline, CDR1 is MNHEY and CDR2 is SMNVEV (reference sequence). This CDR3 contains 17 residues. V shed 3 bases and J shed 0 bases, with 17 bases lying between them. CDR3 in amino acids: CASSFYGTEDSNYGYTF. CDR3 coding DNA: TGTGCCAGCAGTTTCTACGGGACGGAAGATTCTAACTATGGCTACACCTTC.

This clonotype was seen a few times. The J gene is TRBJ2-1, the V gene TRBV30; unclear D gene. The CDR3 extends over 15 amino acids. The germline gives CDR1 GTSNPN, CDR2 SVGIG (reference sequence). The V gene lost 2 bases and the J gene lost 0 bases, with 11 bases spanning the gap. This CDR3 reads CAWSQTWSSYNEQFF. The CDR3, as DNA: TGTGCCTGGAGTCAGACTTGGAGCTCCTACAATGAGCAGTTCTTC.

This clonotype showed up many times. The genes are TRBV5-1 and TRBJ2-3, with D maybe TRBD1 (7 bases). V was clipped by 4 bases and J by 6 bases, with 18 bases between them. The CDR3 has 15 residues. Germline V gene sequence: CDR1 SGHRS, CDR2 YFSETQ. CDR3 amino acids: CASSHPGGGDDTQYF. The CDR3, as DNA: TGCGCCAGCAGCCATCCAGGGGGAGGTGACGATACGCAGTATTTT.

Ten or more counts support this clonotype. The chain links TRBV7-9 to TRBJ1-4; D is undetermined. This CDR3 region has 15 residues. Between the trimmed V and J ends, which lost 5 bases and 5 bases, there was a span of 15 bases. Germline loops: CDR1 SEHNR, CDR2 FQNEAQ (reference sequence). The CDR3 sequence: CASSVGYGENEKLFF. The CDR3 coding sequence is TGTGCCAGCAGCGTAGGGTACGGGGAAAATGAAAAACTGTTTTTT.

This clonotype was seen repeatedly, ten times or more. The DNA of the CDR3 is TGTGCCAGCAGCCCGACTAGTTCGGTAGATACGCAGTATTTT. Amino acids: CASSPTSSVDTQYF. The genes are TRBV6-1 and TRBJ2-3; a possible D gene is TRBD2 (6 bases). The CDR3 loop spans 14 amino acids. Trimming left V 6 bases short and J 5 bases short, with 15 bases between. Looked up from germline, CDR1 is MNHNS and CDR2 is SASEGT.

The V gene is TRBV6-1, the J gene TRBJ2-5; TRBD2 agrees at 8 bases. Germline V gene data show CDR1 as MNHNS and CDR2 as SASEGT. CDR3 length: 17 amino acids. J was trimmed by 5 bases and V by 0 bases; bases with no gene match: 11. CDR3 DNA sequence: TGTGCCAGCAGTGAAGCGCTTCGGTGGAGCGGGAGTGAGACCCAGTACTTC. It encodes CASSEALRWSGSETQYF.

This clonotype was counted ten times or more. V gene TRBV28 combines with J gene TRBJ2-2; D gene ambiguous. The germline V gene encodes CDR1 MDHEN and CDR2 SYDVKM. This CDR3 is built from 12 residues. Between the trimmed V and J ends, which lost 6 bases and 5 bases, there was a span of 7 bases. The CDR3: CASRLQTGELFF. The CDR3 nucleotides read TGTGCCAGCAGACTTCAAACCGGGGAGCTGTTTTTT.

J is TRBJ1-2 and V is TRBV3-1; D remains unclear. The V gene lost 4 bases and the J gene lost 3 bases, with 6 bases spanning the gap. The CDR3 loop spans 12 amino acids. Per germline, CDR1 LGHDT and CDR2 YNNKEL (reference sequence). DNA for the CDR3: TGTGCCAGCAGCCGTACAGACTATGGCTACACCTTC. It specifies CASSRTDYGYTF.

The table lists this clonotype with many counts. This chain joins TRBV11-2 and TRBJ1-1; 7 nucleotides agree with TRBD1. V was pared by 0 bases and J by 6 bases, with 10 bases of the junction left unmatched. This CDR3 is 16 amino acids long. Germline values: CDR1 SGHAT, CDR2 FQNNGV. The CDR3 region has the DNA TGTGCCAGCAGCTTAGATGAACCGGGCAGGGGGTCTGAAGCTTTCTTT. It encodes CASSLDEPGRGSEAFF.

This clonotype was seen repeatedly, ten times or more. The V gene is TRBV12-3 or TRBV12-4, the J gene TRBJ1-1, with D perhaps matching TRBD1 (5 bases). The CDR3 totals 16 residues. Trimming shortened V by 6 bases and J by 3 bases, and 20 bases separated the two germline ends. The CDR3 coding sequence is TGTGCCAGCAGCCCCCGGGGGGGTTTAGTCGACACTGAAGCTTTCTTT. Translation: CASSPRGGLVDTEAFF.

Regarding this clonotype: Since a much larger clone is just one base distant, this may be a read error. The gene calls are TRBV13 and TRBJ2-3; 7 nucleotides line up with TRBD1. This CDR3 comprises 13 residues. Germline CDR1 PRHDT, CDR2 FYEKMQ (reference sequence). The DNA for the CDR3 is TGTGCCTGCAGCTTAGGACAGGTCAATACGCAGTATTTT. Translation: CACSLGQVNTQYF.

This clonotype was counted once. The CDR3 DNA is TGTGCCAGCAGTAGTCCGTACAATGAGCAGTTCTTC. Encoded protein: CASSSPYNEQFF. The gene calls are TRBV27 and TRBJ2-1; D unclear. V dropped 5 bases and J dropped 4 bases, with 6 bases sitting between them. CDR3 length equals 12 residues. The V gene's germline CDR1 is MNHEY and CDR2 SMNVEV (reference sequence).

Only a few counts were recorded for this clonotype. This chain links TRBV29-1 with TRBJ2-3; possibly TRBD2 for D (6 bases). The CDR3 totals 14 residues. Deletions cut 4 bases from V and 0 bases from J, with 11 bases between. Germline CDR1 and CDR2: SQVTM and ANQGSEA. Here the CDR3 reads CSVGRAGSTDTQYF. The CDR3 DNA is TGCAGCGTTGGACGGGCGGGGAGCACAGATACGCAGTATTTT.

This clonotype was counted ten times or more. J is TRBJ2-1 and V is TRBV3-1; 10 nucleotides align to TRBD2. The CDR3 consists of 16 residues. V dropped 0 bases and J dropped 9; count of bases not matched to a gene: 8. The germline V gene encodes CDR1 LGHDT and CDR2 YNNKEL (reference sequence). The CDR3 coding sequence is TGTGCCAGCAGCCAAGATGTAGCTAGCGGGAGTATTGAGCAGTTCTTC. Amino acids: CASSQDVASGSIEQFF.

This clonotype has at least ten counts. The chain combines TRBV11-2 with TRBJ2-1; 9 bases agree with TRBD2. CDR1 and CDR2 (germline): SGHAT, FQNNGV. The CDR3 loop spans 15 amino acids. J gave up 7 bases and V 2 bases, and 6 bases lay outside the gene matches. The CDR3 DNA reads TGTGCCAGCAGCTTACGACTAGCGGACCGTAATGAGCAGTTCTTC. It yields the protein CASSLRLADRNEQFF.

In this sample, this clonotype turned up many times. One end of the junction does not line up with germline, which may come from a read error. This chain connects TRBV28 to TRBJ2-7; the D is unclear. Germline V gene data show CDR1 as MDHEN and CDR2 as SYDVKM. There are 10 residues in the CDR3. CDR3 in amino acids: CASSLYEQYF. In DNA, the CDR3 is TGTGCCAGCAGCTTATACGAGCAGTACTTC.